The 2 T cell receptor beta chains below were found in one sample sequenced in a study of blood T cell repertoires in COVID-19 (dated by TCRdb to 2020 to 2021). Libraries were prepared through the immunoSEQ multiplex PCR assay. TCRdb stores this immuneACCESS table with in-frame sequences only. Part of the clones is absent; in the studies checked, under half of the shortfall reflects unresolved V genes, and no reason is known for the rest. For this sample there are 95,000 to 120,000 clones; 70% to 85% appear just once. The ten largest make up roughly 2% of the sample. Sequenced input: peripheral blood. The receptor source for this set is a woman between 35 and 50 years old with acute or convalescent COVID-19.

CDR3 loop: CASSLFQNEKLFF. For the CDR3, the DNA is TGTGCCAGCAGCTTATTTCAGAATGAAAAACTGTTTTTT. The rearrangement joins TRBV7-9 to TRBJ1-4; the D is unclear. The CDR3 covers 13 residues. CDR1 SEHNR and CDR2 FQNEAQ come from the germline V gene (reference sequence). The V end lost 2 bases, the J end lost 5 bases, and 6 bases lay between the germline ends.

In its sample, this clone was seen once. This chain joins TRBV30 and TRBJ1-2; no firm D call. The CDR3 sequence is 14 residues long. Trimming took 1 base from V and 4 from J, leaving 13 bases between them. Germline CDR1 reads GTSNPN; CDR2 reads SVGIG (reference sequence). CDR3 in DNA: TGTGCCTGGAGTGGTCCAGCGACTTTCTATGGCTACACCTTC. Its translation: CAWSGPATFYGYTF.